These 30 T cell receptor beta chains share one sample of origin, sequenced in a study of CD8 T cells in Susac syndrome. With random hexamers, reverse transcription was performed on about 0.45 to 1 ug of RNA. TCRdb called the immunoSEQ multiplex PCR reads again in MiXCR, with one record for every CDR3 protein. The data contain some 96,000 distinct CDR3 sequences, roughly 94% of them singletons. Sequencing was performed on CD4+ T cells from PBMCs. The receptors originated from a human donor with Susac syndrome.

The chain combines TRBV5-1 with TRBJ1-2; 10 bases are shared with TRBD1. The V and J ends lost 1 base and 6 bases, in that order; junction bases with no gene match: 6. Germline values: CDR1 SGHRS, CDR2 YFSETQ. This CDR3 is built from 15 residues. Here the CDR3 DNA reads TGCGCCAGCAGCTTGACACCCGGGACAGGGGATGGCTACACCTTC. It yields the protein CASSLTPGTGDGYTF. Filled out from reference TRBV5-1 and TRBJ1-2, the complete variable domain reads KAGVTQTPRYLIKTRGQQVTLSCSPISGHRSVSWYQQTPGQGLQFLFEYFSETQRNKGNFPGRFSGRQFSNSRSEMNVSTLELGDSALYLCASSLTPGTGDGYTFGSGTRLTVV.

The chain joins TRBV28 to TRBJ2-6; the D is unclear. Germline CDR1 reads MDHEN; CDR2 reads SYDVKM. With 8 bases removed from V and 0 bases from J, the gap between germline ends came to 5 bases. The CDR3 is made up of 13 amino acids. The CDR3 DNA sequence: TGTGCCAGCGCTTACTCTGGGGCCAACGTCCTGACTTTC. Amino acid sequence: CASAYSGANVLTF.

The chain employs TRBV28 and TRBJ2-6, with D tentatively TRBD1 or TRBD2 (6 bases each). V was cut by 6 bases and J by 2 bases, with 17 bases left in between. Germline V gene data show CDR1 as MDHEN and CDR2 as SYDVKM. This CDR3 comprises 17 residues. DNA of the CDR3: TGTGCCAGCAGCCCCGGGGGACACCCCCCTGGGGCCAACGTCCTGACTTTC. Its protein is CASSPGGHPPGANVLTF. The full variable domain, in which reference TRBV28 and TRBJ2-6 provide the parts outside the CDR3, is DVKVTQSSRYLVKRTGEKVFLECVQDMDHENMFWYRQDPGLGLRLIYFSYDVKMKEKGDIPEGYSVSREKKERFSLILESASTNQTSMYLCASSPGGHPPGANVLTFGAGSRLTVL.

V gene TRBV29-1 combines with J gene TRBJ2-5, with 8 nucleotides matching TRBD1. V trimming: 5 bases; J trimming: 5 bases; junction bases outside the gene matches: 10. The V gene's germline CDR1 is SQVTM and CDR2 ANQGSEA. CDR3 size: 14 residues. CDR3 DNA: TGCAGCGTTTTCAAGGAACAGGGGGTGGAGACCCAGTACTTC. Its protein product is CSVFKEQGVETQYF.

This CDR3 is CASSEGTGLDTQYF. Written as DNA, the CDR3 is TGTGCCAGCAGCGAGGGGACAGGGCTTGATACGCAGTATTTT. V usage is TRBV9 and J usage is TRBJ2-3; TRBD1 matches at 9 bases. The CDR3 covers 14 residues. In germline, CDR1 is SGDLS, CDR2 YYNGEE. V lost 3 bases and J lost 6; bases outside the gene matches: 5.

The chain is built from TRBV25-1 and TRBJ2-3, with 11 bases aligning to TRBD2. Germline CDR1 is MGHDK and CDR2 is SYGVNS. The V segment lost 1 base and the J segment 0 bases; nucleotides outside the gene matches: 3. This CDR3 contains 17 residues. The DNA of the CDR3 is TGTGCCAGCAGTGAATCCAGGACTAGCGGGAGCACAGATACGCAGTATTTT. Its translation: CASSESRTSGSTDTQYF.

This CDR3 reads CASSQDFQSQYF. CDR3 sequence (DNA): TGTGCCAGCAGCCAAGATTTCCAGTCCCAGTACTTC. J is TRBJ2-5 and V is TRBV14; D is undetermined. This CDR3 region has 12 residues. The V and J ends lost 0 bases and 9 bases respectively, with 8 bases between them. The germline gives CDR1 SGHDN, CDR2 FVKESK.

V gene TRBV14 combines with J gene TRBJ1-1, with D uncertain. Per the germline V gene, CDR1 is SGHDN and CDR2 is FVKESK. V lost 6 bases and J 1 base, leaving 12 bases between the germline ends. The CDR3 length is 14 residues. In nucleotides, the CDR3 is TGTGCCAGCAGTTTCGGGTGGGAGAACACTGAAGCTTTCTTT. This sequence encodes CASSFGWENTEAFF.

The V call is TRBV30, the J call TRBJ2-3; D unclear. The V end was cut by 0 bases, the J end by 2 bases, with 6 bases between. In germline, CDR1 is GTSNPN, CDR2 SVGIG (reference sequence). This CDR3 spans 13 amino acids. The CDR3 loop is CAWSVGTTDTQYF. The CDR3 DNA is TGTGCCTGGAGTGTTGGTACCACAGATACGCAGTATTTT. Filled out from reference TRBV30 and TRBJ2-3, the complete variable domain reads SQTIHQWPATLVQPVGSPLSLECTVEGTSNPNLYWYRQAAGRGLQLLFYSVGIGQISSEVPQNLSASRPQDRQFILSSKKLLLSDSGFYLCAWSVGTTDTQYFGPGTRLTVL.

This clonotype was counted only a few times. The chain uses TRBV5-6 and TRBJ2-1; D perhaps matches TRBD2 (5 bases). This CDR3 has 11 residues. Trimming shortened V by 4 bases and J by 15 bases, and 14 bases separated the two germline ends. CDR1 is SGHDT, CDR2 YYEEEE, per germline. In nucleotides, the CDR3 is TGTGCCAGCAGCGAGGGCCGGTTGCCGTTCTTC. It codes for CASSEGRLPFF.

This sequence joins TRBV30 and TRBJ2-7, with D possibly being TRBD1 or TRBD2 (5 bases each). CDR3 length equals 13 residues. Trimming shortened V by 4 bases and J by 2 bases, and 12 bases separated the two germline ends. Germline values: CDR1 GTSNPN, CDR2 SVGIG (reference sequence). The CDR3: CAWKWTLAYEQYF. CDR3 coding DNA: TGTGCCTGGAAATGGACACTAGCCTACGAGCAGTACTTC. Full variable domain (remainder filled in from reference TRBV30 and TRBJ2-7): SQTIHQWPATLVQPVGSPLSLECTVEGTSNPNLYWYRQAAGRGLQLLFYSVGIGQISSEVPQNLSASRPQDRQFILSSKKLLLSDSGFYLCAWKWTLAYEQYFGPGTRLTVT.

This clonotype was picked up one time. The chain couples TRBV19 to TRBJ2-1; D is possibly TRBD2 (6 bases). CDR1 is LNHDA and CDR2 is SQIVND in the germline V gene (reference sequence). The CDR3 is made up of 10 amino acids. Trimming took 7 bases from V and 14 from J, leaving 12 bases between them. CDR3 protein: CASNPGGKFF. The CDR3 bases are TGTGCCAGTAACCCCGGCGGGAAGTTCTTC.

The sample holds a few counts of this clonotype. The CDR3 sequence: CASSYARGGDSPLHF. In DNA, the CDR3 is TGTGCCAGCAGTTACGCCCGGGGAGGGGATTCACCCCTCCACTTT. The chain employs TRBV6-6 and TRBJ1-6; weak D call: TRBD1 (5 bases). Germline CDR1 and CDR2: MNHNY and SVGAGI (reference sequence). Trimming removed 2 bases from V and 8 bases from J, with 13 bases in between. The CDR3 extends over 15 amino acids.

The chain uses TRBV3-1 and TRBJ2-1, with 7 bases aligning to TRBD1. V shed 3 bases, J shed 4 bases, and the junction held 6 bases outside the gene matches. Germline loops: CDR1 LGHDT, CDR2 YNNKEL (reference sequence). The length of the CDR3 is 15 residues. DNA of the CDR3: TGTGCCAGCAGCCAGAGCCGACAGGGTTACAATGAGCAGTTCTTC. It codes for CASSQSRQGYNEQFF.

The chain links TRBV20-1 to TRBJ2-7; D not certain. Germline V gene lookup returns CDR1 DFQATT and CDR2 SNEGSKA (reference sequence). Trimming removed 3 bases at V and 4 bases at J, with 7 bases between. This CDR3 has 11 amino acids. The CDR3 DNA follows: TGCAGTGCTAGGATCGGGTACGAGCAGTACTTC. Its translation: CSARIGYEQYF.

V gene TRBV6-5 combines with J gene TRBJ2-3; D is possibly TRBD2 (6 bases). The CDR3 is made up of 13 amino acids. The V gene's germline CDR1 is MNHEY and CDR2 SVGAGI. V lost 7 bases, J lost 8 bases, and 16 bases lay in between. The CDR3 coding sequence is TGTGCCAGCACCACAGGACGAGCGGGTACGCAGTATTTT. Translating gives CASTTGRAGTQYF.

The genes are TRBV13 and TRBJ2-1, with 8 bases that match TRBD2. The germline V gene encodes CDR1 PRHDT and CDR2 FYEKMQ (reference sequence). After removal of 5 bases from V and 7 bases from J, the junction contained 7 bases not matched to a gene. The CDR3 consists of 14 residues. CDR3: CASSLFPSGNEQFF. In DNA form, the CDR3 reads TGTGCCAGCAGCCTCTTTCCTAGCGGGAATGAGCAGTTCTTC.

V usage is TRBV20-1 and J usage is TRBJ1-2; the D gene is possibly TRBD1 (5 bases). Looked up from germline, CDR1 is DFQATT and CDR2 is SNEGSKA (reference sequence). The CDR3 extends over 12 amino acids. V shed 4 bases and J shed 4 bases, with 10 bases lying between them. The CDR3 sequence: CSAKGTGYGYTF. In nucleotides, the CDR3 is TGCAGTGCTAAGGGGACGGGCTATGGCTACACCTTC.

This CDR3 reads CATSERTPGELFF. The CDR3 bases are TGTGCCACCAGTGAAAGGACCCCCGGGGAGCTGTTTTTT. The rearrangement joins TRBV24-1 to TRBJ2-2; the D is unclear. The CDR3 is 13 amino acids. Germline loops: CDR1 KGHDR, CDR2 SFDVKD. With 4 bases removed from V and 6 bases from J, the gap between germline ends came to 8 bases.

This chain links TRBV9 with TRBJ1-6; D ambiguous. The CDR3 contains 14 residues. CDR1 is SGDLS and CDR2 is YYNGEE in the germline V gene. The V gene lost 0 bases and the J gene lost 6 bases, with 7 bases spanning the gap. CDR3 coding DNA: TGTGCCAGCAGCGTAGCGCAGGTTAATTCACCCCTCCACTTT. Amino acids: CASSVAQVNSPLHF.

The CDR3 nucleotides are TGTGCCAGCAGCCGACAGGGGGGATACTACGAGCAGTACTTC. It is translated as CASSRQGGYYEQYF. The V call is TRBV4-2, the J call TRBJ2-7, with 9 bases matching TRBD1. Trimming removed 4 bases from V and 3 bases from J; junction bases left unmatched: 4. Germline V gene data show CDR1 as LGHNA and CDR2 as YNFKEQ. The CDR3 has 14 amino acids.

The chain uses TRBV30 and TRBJ2-3; D ambiguous. The CDR3 is 13 residues long. Germline CDR1 GTSNPN, CDR2 SVGIG (reference sequence). The CDR3 DNA is TGTGCTGTCCCAGGACCTCTCACAGATACGCAGTATTTT. This gives the protein CAVPGPLTDTQYF.

This chain connects TRBV6-4 to TRBJ2-1; D might be TRBD1 (7 bases). The CDR3 consists of 16 residues. V lost 4 bases and J lost 1, with 14 bases in between. Germline V lookup: CDR1 MRHNA, CDR2 SNTAGT. The CDR3 DNA is TGTGCCAGCAGTGGGACTACGGGACAGTCCTACAATGAGCAGTTCTTC. This gives the protein CASSGTTGQSYNEQFF.

The V gene is TRBV6-5, the J gene TRBJ2-5; D perhaps matches TRBD1 (6 bases). The CDR3 consists of 14 residues. Germline V gene lookup returns CDR1 MNHEY and CDR2 SVGAGI. Deletions cut 6 bases from V and 2 bases from J, with 13 bases between. The CDR3 DNA sequence: TGTGCCAGCAGCAGGACAGTCACACAAGAGACCCAGTACTTC. The encoded protein is CASSRTVTQETQYF.

The rearrangement joins TRBV29-1 to TRBJ2-2, with TRBD2 matching 8 bases. Germline loops: CDR1 SQVTM, CDR2 ANQGSEA. The CDR3 spans 16 residues. The V and J ends lost 2 bases and 4 bases, in that order; junction bases with no gene match: 9. DNA of the CDR3: TGCAGCGTTGAAAGGGCGTCGGGGGGGACCACCGGGGAGCTGTTTTTT. The encoded protein is CSVERASGGTTGELFF.

The sample holds one count of this clonotype. This chain connects TRBV5-6 to TRBJ2-3; D is ambiguous. Germline loops: CDR1 SGHDT, CDR2 YYEEEE. V was shortened by 1 base and J by 0 bases, with 12 bases between the two germline ends. The CDR3 contains 16 residues. Written as DNA, the CDR3 is TGTGCCAGCAGCTTGTACAGCAGCCGAAGCACAGATACGCAGTATTTT. Its protein product is CASSLYSSRSTDTQYF.

This chain uses TRBV14 with TRBJ1-1, with D possibly TRBD1 on 6 matching bases. Germline V gives CDR1 SGHDN, CDR2 FVKESK. The CDR3 has 13 residues. V lost 1 base and J 10 bases, leaving 13 bases between the germline ends. CDR3 amino acids: CASSQVRGGSAFF. The CDR3 bases are TGTGCCAGCAGCCAAGTCAGAGGGGGATCAGCTTTCTTT.

This clonotype was counted once. V and J are TRBV20-1 and TRBJ1-2; D uncertain. This CDR3 spans 10 amino acids. Germline V lookup: CDR1 DFQATT, CDR2 SNEGSKA (reference sequence). Trimming removed 3 bases at V and 6 bases at J, with 5 bases between. In nucleotides, the CDR3 is TGCAGTGCTAGCCCGGATGGCTACACCTTC. It encodes CSASPDGYTF.

The J gene is TRBJ2-2, the V gene TRBV18; the D call may be TRBD1 or TRBD2 (5 bases each). The CDR3 runs 16 residues. From germline, CDR1 is KGHSH and CDR2 LQKENI. With 0 bases removed from V and 5 bases from J, the gap between germline ends came to 13 bases. The DNA of the CDR3 is TGTGCCAGCTCACCACCGGGGGTGAGGGGAACCGGGGAGCTGTTTTTT. This encodes CASSPPGVRGTGELFF.

This sequence joins TRBV3-1 and TRBJ1-2, with D perhaps matching TRBD1 (6 bases). CDR3 length: 13 amino acids. V was clipped by 4 bases and J by 8 bases, with 14 bases between them. CDR1 is LGHDT and CDR2 is YNNKEL in the germline V gene (reference sequence). The CDR3 DNA reads as TGTGCCAGCAGCCCTACGACAGGACACGGCTACACCTTC. Protein: CASSPTTGHGYTF. The variable domain in full, completed from reference TRBV3-1 and TRBJ1-2, reads DTAVSQTPKYLVTQMGNDKSIKCEQNLGHDTMYWYKQDSKKFLKIMFSYNNKELIINETVPNRFSPKSPDKAHLNLHINSLELGDSAVYFCASSPTTGHGYTFGSGTRLTVV.